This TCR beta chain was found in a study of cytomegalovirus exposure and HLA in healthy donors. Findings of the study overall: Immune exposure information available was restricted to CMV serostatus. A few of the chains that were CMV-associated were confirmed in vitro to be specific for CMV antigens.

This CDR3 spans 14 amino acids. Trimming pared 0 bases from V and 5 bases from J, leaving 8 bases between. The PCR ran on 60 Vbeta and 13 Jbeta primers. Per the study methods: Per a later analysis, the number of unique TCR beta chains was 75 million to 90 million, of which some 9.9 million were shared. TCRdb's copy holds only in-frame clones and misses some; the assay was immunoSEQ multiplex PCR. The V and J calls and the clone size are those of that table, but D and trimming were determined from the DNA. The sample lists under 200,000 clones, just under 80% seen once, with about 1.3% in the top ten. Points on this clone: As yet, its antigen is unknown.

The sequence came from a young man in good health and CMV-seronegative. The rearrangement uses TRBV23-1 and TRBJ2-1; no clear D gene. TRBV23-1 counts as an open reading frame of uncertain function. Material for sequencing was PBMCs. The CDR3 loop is CASSQSYSNNEQFF. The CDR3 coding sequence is TGCGCCAGCAGTCAATCCTACAGTAACAATGAGCAGTTCTTC.